This T cell receptor beta chain is from a study of blood T cell repertoires in COVID-19. Using immunoSEQ multiplex PCR, the repertoire was profiled, and TCRdb retains in-frame clones only, with some absent. The sample has 370,000 or so clones; around 87% are singletons. Germline V gene lookup returns CDR1 KGHSH and CDR2 LQKENI. This CDR3 is 14 amino acids long. The V gene end was trimmed by 2 bases and the J gene end by 5 bases; junction bases not matched to a gene: 4. The sequence was collected from a man under 40 who had recovered from COVID-19. The sample taken for sequencing was PBMCs or T cells enriched from blood (not recorded which). J is TRBJ2-3 and V is TRBV18, with 7 bases identical to TRBD1. CDR3 sequence (DNA): TGTGCCAGCTCACCAAGGCAGGGGGTAGATACGCAGTATTTT. It encodes CASSPRQGVDTQYF.